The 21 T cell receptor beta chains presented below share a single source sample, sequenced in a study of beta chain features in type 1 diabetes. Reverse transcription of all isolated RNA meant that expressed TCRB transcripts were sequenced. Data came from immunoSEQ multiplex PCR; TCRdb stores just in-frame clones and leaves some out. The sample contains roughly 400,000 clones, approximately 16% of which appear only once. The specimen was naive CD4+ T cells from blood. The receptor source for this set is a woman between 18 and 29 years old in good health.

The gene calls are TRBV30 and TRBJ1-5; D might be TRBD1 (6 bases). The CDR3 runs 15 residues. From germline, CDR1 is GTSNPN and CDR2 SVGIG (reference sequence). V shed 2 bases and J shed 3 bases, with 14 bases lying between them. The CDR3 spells CAWSLTGRYNQPQHF. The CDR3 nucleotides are TGTGCCTGGAGTTTGACAGGACGATACAATCAGCCCCAGCATTTT.

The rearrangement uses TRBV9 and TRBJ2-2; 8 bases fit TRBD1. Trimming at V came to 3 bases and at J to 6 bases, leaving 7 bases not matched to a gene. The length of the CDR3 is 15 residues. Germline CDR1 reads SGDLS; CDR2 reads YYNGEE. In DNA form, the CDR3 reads TGTGCCAGCAGCGCCCGGACAGGGTTATCCGGGGAGCTGTTTTTT. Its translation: CASSARTGLSGELFF.

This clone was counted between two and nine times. The CDR3 is CSVTEQGGGTEAFF. The CDR3, as DNA: TGCAGCGTTACAGAACAGGGGGGGGGCACTGAAGCTTTCTTT. V usage is TRBV29-1 and J usage is TRBJ1-1; 8 bases agree with TRBD1. CDR3 length: 14 residues. J lost 4 bases, V lost 5 bases, and 9 bases had no gene match. The germline V gene has CDR1 SQVTM and CDR2 ANQGSEA.

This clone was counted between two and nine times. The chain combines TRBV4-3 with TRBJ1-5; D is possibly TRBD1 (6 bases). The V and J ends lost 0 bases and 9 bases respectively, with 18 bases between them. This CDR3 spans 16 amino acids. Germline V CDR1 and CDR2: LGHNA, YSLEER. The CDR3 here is CASSQDERQARWPQHF. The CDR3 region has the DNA TGCGCCAGCAGCCAAGATGAGAGACAGGCAAGGTGGCCCCAGCATTTT.

The CDR3 DNA is TGTGCCAGCACACGACTAACCGGGACAGGTCGGAATGAGCAGTTCTTC. Residues: CASTRLTGTGRNEQFF. The chain joins TRBV5-4 to TRBJ2-1; 8 bases agree with TRBD1. Germline CDR1 and CDR2: SGHNT and YYREEE (reference sequence). The V segment lost 6 bases and the J segment 7 bases; nucleotides outside the gene matches: 15. There are 16 residues in the CDR3.

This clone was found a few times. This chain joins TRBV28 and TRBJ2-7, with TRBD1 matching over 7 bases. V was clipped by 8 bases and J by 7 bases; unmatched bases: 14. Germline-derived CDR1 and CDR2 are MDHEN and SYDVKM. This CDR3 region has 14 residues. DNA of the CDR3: TGTGCCAGCCTCGTGGGACAGCTCCATGGGGAGCAGTACTTC. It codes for CASLVGQLHGEQYF. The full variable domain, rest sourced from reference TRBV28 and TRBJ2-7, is DVKVTQSSRYLVKRTGEKVFLECVQDMDHENMFWYRQDPGLGLRLIYFSYDVKMKEKGDIPEGYSVSREKKERFSLILESASTNQTSMYLCASLVGQLHGEQYFGPGTRLTVT.

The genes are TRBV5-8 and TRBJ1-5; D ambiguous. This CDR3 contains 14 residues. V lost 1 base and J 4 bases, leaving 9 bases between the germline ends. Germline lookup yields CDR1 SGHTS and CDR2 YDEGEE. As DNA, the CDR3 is TGTGCCAGCAGCTTGTCTCCCGGGAATCAGCCCCAGCATTTT. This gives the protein CASSLSPGNQPQHF.

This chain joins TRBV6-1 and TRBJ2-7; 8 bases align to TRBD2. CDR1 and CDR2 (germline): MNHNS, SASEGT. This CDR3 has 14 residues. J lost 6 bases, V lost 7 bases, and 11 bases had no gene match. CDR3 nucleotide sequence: TGTGCCAGCACTCGGGAGCGGGAGTCGGCCGAGCAGTACTTC. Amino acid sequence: CASTRERESAEQYF.

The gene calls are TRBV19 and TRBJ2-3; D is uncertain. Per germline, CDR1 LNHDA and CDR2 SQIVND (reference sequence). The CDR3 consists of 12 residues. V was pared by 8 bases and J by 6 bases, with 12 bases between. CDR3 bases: TGTGCCAGTTCGGTACTCGGTGATACGCAGTATTTT. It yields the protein CASSVLGDTQYF.

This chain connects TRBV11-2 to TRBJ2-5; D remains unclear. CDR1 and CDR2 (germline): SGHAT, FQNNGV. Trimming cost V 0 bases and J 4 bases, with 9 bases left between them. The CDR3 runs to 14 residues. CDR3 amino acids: CASSLDHQIETQYF. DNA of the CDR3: TGTGCCAGCAGCTTAGATCACCAGATAGAGACCCAGTACTTC.

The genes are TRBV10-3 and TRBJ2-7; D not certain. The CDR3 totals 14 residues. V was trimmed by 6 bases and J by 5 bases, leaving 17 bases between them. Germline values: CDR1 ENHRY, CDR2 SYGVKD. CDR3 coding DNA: TGTGCCATCAGAGGCGCACCTCAGGCCGACGAGCAGTACTTC. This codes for CAIRGAPQADEQYF.

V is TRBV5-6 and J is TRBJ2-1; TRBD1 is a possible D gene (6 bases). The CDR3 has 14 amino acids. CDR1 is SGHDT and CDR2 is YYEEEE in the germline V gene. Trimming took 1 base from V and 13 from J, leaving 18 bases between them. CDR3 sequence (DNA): TGTGCCAGCAGCTTGACAGGGATTACAATGAGACAGTTCTTC. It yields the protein CASSLTGITMRQFF.

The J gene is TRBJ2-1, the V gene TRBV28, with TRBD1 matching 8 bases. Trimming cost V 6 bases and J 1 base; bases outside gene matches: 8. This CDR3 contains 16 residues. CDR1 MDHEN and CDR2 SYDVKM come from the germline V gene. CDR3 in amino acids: CASRPGQGWSYNEQFF. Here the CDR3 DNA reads TGTGCCAGCAGACCCGGACAGGGTTGGTCCTACAATGAGCAGTTCTTC.

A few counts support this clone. As DNA, the CDR3 is TGTGCCAGCAGCCGGGGACAGCAAGAGACCCAGTACTTC. Its protein product is CASSRGQQETQYF. V gene TRBV5-4 combines with J gene TRBJ2-5; 7 nucleotides agree with TRBD1. V shed 4 bases, J shed 2 bases, and the junction held 2 bases outside the gene matches. Germline V gene data show CDR1 as SGHNT and CDR2 as YYREEE (reference sequence). The CDR3 runs to 13 residues.

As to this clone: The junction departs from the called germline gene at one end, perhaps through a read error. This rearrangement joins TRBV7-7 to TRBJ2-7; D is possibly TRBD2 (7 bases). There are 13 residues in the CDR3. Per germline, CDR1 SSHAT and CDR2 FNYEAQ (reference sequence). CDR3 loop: CASSLGGGYEQYF. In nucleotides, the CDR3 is TGTGCTAGCAGCTTAGGGGGGGGCTACGAGCAGTACTTC.

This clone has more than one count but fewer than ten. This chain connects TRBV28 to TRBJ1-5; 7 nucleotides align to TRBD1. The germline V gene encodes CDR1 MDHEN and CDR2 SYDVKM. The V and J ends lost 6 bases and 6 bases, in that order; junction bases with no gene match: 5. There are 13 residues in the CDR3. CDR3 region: CASSADRVQPQHF. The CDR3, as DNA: TGTGCCAGCAGCGCAGACAGGGTTCAGCCCCAGCATTTT.

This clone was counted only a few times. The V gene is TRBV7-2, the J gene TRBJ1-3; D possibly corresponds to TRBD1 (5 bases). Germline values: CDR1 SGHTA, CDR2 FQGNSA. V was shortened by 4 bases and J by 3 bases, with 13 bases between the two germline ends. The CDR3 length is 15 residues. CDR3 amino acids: CASSSGAGLGNTIYF. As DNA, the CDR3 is TGTGCCAGCAGCTCCGGAGCGGGGCTTGGAAACACCATATATTTT. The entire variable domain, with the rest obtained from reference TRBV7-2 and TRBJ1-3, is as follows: GAGVSQSPSNKVTEKGKDVELRCDPISGHTALYWYRQSLGQGLEFLIYFQGNSAPDKSGLPSDRFSAERTGGSVSTLTIQRTQQEDSAVYLCASSSGAGLGNTIYFGEGSWLTVV.

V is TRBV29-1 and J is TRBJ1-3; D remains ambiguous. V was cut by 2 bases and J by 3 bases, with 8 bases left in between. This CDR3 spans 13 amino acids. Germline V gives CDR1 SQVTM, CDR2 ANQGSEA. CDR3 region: CSVERLLGNTIYF. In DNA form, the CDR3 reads TGCAGCGTTGAAAGACTGCTTGGAAACACCATATATTTT.

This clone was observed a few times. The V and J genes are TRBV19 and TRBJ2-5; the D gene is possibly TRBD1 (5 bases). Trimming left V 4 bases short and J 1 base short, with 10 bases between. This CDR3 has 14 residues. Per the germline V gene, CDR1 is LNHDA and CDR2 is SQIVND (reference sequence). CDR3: CASSTQEIQETQYF. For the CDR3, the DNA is TGTGCCAGTAGTACACAGGAAATCCAAGAGACCCAGTACTTC. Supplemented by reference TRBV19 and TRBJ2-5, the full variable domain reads DGGITQSPKYLFRKEGQNVTLSCEQNLNHDAMYWYRQDPGQGLRLIYYSQIVNDFQKGDIAEGYSVSREKKESFPLTVTSAQKNPTAFYLCASSTQEIQETQYFGPGTRLLVL.

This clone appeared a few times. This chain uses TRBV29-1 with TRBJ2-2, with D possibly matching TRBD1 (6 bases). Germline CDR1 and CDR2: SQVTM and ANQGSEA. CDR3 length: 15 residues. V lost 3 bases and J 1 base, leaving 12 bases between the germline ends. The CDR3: CSVDSVQGNTGELFF. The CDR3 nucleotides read TGCAGCGTTGATAGCGTACAGGGGAACACCGGGGAGCTGTTTTTT.

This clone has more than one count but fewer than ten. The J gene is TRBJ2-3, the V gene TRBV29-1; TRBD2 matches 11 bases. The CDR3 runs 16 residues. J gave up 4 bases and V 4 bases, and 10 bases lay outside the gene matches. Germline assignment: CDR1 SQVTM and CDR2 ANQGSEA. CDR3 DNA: TGCAGCGTTGTAACCACTAGCGGGAGCCTCTCAGATACGCAGTATTTT. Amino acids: CSVVTTSGSLSDTQYF.